Sequencing of this T cell receptor beta chain was carried out in a study of early stage breast cancer tumors. As to this clone: Its antigen is still unknown.

Germline lookup yields CDR1 SGHVS and CDR2 FQNEAQ. The CDR3 is 13 amino acids. The V gene lost 3 bases and the J gene lost 3 bases, with 9 bases spanning the gap. Blood replicates held 0.5 ug DNA, tumor or normal breast around 1.5 ug, two each. Measured with immunoSEQ multiplex PCR; TCRdb has only the in-frame clones, and not every one. The repertoire holds about 21,000 clones, with about 80% as singletons. Findings and limits, study-wide: Most shared enriched TCRB sequences were commonly generated ones. Compared with adjacent normal breast tissue, tumors showed approximately 2.5-fold greater T cell density and higher clonality.

The sample comprised blood. The chain links TRBV7-8 to TRBJ2-7; a weak D match, TRBD2 (5 bases). This TCR derives from a person in their sixties or seventies with breast cancer. The CDR3 sequence is CASSFGVSYEQYF. In DNA form, the CDR3 reads TGTGCCAGCAGCTTCGGGGTGAGCTACGAGCAGTACTTC.